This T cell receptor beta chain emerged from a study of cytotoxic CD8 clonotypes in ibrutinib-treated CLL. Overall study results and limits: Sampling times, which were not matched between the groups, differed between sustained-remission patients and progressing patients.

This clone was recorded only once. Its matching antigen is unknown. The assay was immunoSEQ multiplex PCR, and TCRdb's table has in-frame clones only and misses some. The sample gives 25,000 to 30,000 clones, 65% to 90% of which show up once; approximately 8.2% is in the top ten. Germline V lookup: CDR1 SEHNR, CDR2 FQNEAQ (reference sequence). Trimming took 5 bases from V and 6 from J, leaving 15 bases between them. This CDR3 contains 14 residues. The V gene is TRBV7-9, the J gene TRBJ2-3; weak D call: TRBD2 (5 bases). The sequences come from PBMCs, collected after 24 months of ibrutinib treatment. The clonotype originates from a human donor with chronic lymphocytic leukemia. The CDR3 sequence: CASSGVDSGDTQYF. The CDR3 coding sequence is TGTGCCAGCAGCGGGGTAGACTCGGGGGATACGCAGTATTTT.